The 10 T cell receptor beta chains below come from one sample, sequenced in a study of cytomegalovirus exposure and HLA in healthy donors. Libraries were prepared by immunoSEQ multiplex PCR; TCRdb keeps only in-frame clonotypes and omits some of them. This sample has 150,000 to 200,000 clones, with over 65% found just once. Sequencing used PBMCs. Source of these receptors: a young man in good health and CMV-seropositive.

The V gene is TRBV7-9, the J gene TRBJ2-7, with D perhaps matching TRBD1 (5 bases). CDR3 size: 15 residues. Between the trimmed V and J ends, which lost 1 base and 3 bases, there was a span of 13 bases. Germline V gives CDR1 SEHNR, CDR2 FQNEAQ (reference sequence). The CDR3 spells CASSLVGATNYEQYF. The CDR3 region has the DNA TGTGCCAGCAGCTTAGTTGGGGCGACCAACTACGAGCAGTACTTC.

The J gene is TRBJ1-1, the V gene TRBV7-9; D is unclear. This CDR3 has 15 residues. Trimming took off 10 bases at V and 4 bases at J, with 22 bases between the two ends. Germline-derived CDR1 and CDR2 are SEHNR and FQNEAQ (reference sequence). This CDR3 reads CAIPRLTPGGTEAFF. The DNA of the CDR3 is TGTGCCATCCCGAGGCTCACTCCGGGAGGCACTGAAGCTTTCTTT.

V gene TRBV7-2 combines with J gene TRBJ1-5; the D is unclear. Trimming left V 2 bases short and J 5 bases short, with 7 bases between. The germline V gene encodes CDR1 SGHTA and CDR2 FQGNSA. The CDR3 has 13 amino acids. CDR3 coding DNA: TGTGCCAGCAGCTTACCCGGTTATCAGCCCCAGCATTTT. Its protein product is CASSLPGYQPQHF.

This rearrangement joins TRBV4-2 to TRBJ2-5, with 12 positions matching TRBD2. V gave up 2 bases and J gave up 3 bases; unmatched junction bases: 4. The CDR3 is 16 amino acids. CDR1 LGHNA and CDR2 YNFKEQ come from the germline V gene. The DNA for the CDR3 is TGTGCCAGCAGCCAACTAGCGGGAGGGGGCGAAGAGACCCAGTACTTC. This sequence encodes CASSQLAGGGEETQYF.

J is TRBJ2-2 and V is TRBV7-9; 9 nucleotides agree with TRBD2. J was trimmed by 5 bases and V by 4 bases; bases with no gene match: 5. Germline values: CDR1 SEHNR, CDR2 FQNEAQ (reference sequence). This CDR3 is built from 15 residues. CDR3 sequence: CASSYSGSGTGELFF. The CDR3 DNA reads TGTGCCAGCAGCTATAGCGGGAGTGGAACCGGGGAGCTGTTTTTT.

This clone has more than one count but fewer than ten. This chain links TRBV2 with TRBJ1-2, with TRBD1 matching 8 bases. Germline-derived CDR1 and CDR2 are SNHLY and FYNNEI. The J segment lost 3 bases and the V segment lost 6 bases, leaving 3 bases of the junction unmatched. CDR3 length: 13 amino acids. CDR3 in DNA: TGTGCCAGCAGGTTGACAGGGGACTATGGCTACACCTTC. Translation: CASRLTGDYGYTF.

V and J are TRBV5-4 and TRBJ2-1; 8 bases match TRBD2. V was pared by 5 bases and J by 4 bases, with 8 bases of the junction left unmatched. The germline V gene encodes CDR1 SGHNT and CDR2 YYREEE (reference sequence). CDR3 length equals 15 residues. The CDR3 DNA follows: TGTGCCAGCAGATTGAGCGGGAGTGGATACAATGAGCAGTTCTTC. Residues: CASRLSGSGYNEQFF. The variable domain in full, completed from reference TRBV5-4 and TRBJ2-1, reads ETGVTQSPTHLIKTRGQQVTLRCSSQSGHNTVSWYQQALGQGPQFIFQYYREEENGRGNFPPRFSGLQFPNYSSELNVNALELDDSALYLCASRLSGSGYNEQFFGPGTRLTVL.

This CDR3 is CASSLSTSGWGEQYF. Here the CDR3 DNA reads TGTGCCAGCAGTTTATCGACTAGCGGCTGGGGCGAGCAGTACTTC. The chain uses TRBV27 and TRBJ2-7; TRBD2 matches at 9 bases. Trimming at V came to 0 bases and at J to 6 bases, leaving 6 bases not matched to a gene. The length of the CDR3 is 15 residues. Per the germline V gene, CDR1 is MNHEY and CDR2 is SMNVEV (reference sequence).

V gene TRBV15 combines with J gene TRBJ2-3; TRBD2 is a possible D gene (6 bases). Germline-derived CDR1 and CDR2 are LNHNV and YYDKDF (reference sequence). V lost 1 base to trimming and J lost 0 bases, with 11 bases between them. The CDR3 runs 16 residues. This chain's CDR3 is CATSRVYGGSTDTQYF. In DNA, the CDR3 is TGTGCCACCAGCAGAGTCTACGGAGGGAGCACAGATACGCAGTATTTT.

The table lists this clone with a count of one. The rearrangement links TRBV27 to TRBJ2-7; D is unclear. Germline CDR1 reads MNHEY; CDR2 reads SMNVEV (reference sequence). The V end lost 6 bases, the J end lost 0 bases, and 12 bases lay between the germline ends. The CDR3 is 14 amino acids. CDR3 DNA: TGTGCCAGCAGCCCACGGGTCGACTCCTACGAGCAGTACTTC. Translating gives CASSPRVDSYEQYF.